The entry below gives a single TCR beta chain sequence along with its context. These data are taken from a study of blood T cell repertoires in COVID-19. Study as a whole: COVID-19 samples collected from the United States, Italy and Spain covered acute and convalescent phases. T cells, B-cell-depleted T cells, or PBMCs provided the cDNA or gDNA that served as material.

Seattle's enrolled individuals joined amid active infection and were then monitored longitudinally. Repertoires were generated with immunoSEQ multiplex PCR, while TCRdb's copy carries only in-frame clones and drops some. Of approximately 290,000 clones in the sample, 91% were seen once. Losses at the gene ends were 7 bases for V and 6 bases for J; bases not matched to a gene: 19. Germline V gene lookup returns CDR1 SGHVS and CDR2 FNYEAQ. The CDR3 totals 18 residues. The specimen sequenced was peripheral blood. The chain has TRBV7-6 and TRBJ2-1; 9 bases map to TRBD2. The clonotype was recovered from a young woman with COVID-19, enrolled during active disease. CDR3 nucleotide sequence: TGTGCCAGCACCCCGGGGACTAGCATCTTACGTGTGGGCAATGAGCAGTTCTTC. Its translation is CASTPGTSILRVGNEQFF. The full variable domain, in which reference TRBV7-6 and TRBJ2-1 provide the parts outside the CDR3, is GAGVSQSPRYKVTKRGQDVALRCDPISGHVSLYWYRQALGQGPEFLTYFNYEAQQDKSGLPNDRFSAERPEGSISTLTIQRTEQRDSAMYRCASTPGTSILRVGNEQFFGPGTRLTVL.